This T cell receptor beta chain was documented in a study of PD-1 blockade in classical Hodgkin lymphoma. This CDR3 contains 16 residues. The germline V gene has CDR1 SGHRS and CDR2 YFSETQ. The V and J ends lost 0 bases and 2 bases respectively, with 12 bases between them. Repertoires were generated with immunoSEQ multiplex PCR, while TCRdb's copy carries only in-frame clones and drops some. The sample carries about 98,000 clones, around 81% recorded once. Worth noting for this clone: Antigen: not known.

Brentuximab vedotin exposure varied, and every patient relapsed after autologous stem cell transplantation. Findings and limits, study-wide: Complete responders possessed baseline diversity comparable to newly diagnosed patients. Relative to healthy donors, newly diagnosed patients reportedly had lower baseline TCR diversity, which was reported as lower still in relapsed/refractory patients. Unlike CD8+ TCR diversity, which did not rise significantly by C4D1, CD4+ TCR diversity did. Those starting nivolumab under 1 year post-ASCT were excluded.

This TCR came from a human donor with classical Hodgkin lymphoma. The chain uses TRBV5-1 and TRBJ2-1; D ambiguous. The input for sequencing was peripheral blood mononuclear cells (PBMCs), taken before the second cycle of nivolumab. This CDR3 reads CASSLDGTRTYNEQFF. Written as DNA, the CDR3 is TGCGCCAGCAGCTTGGACGGAACGAGGACCTACAATGAGCAGTTCTTC.